These T cell receptor beta chains were read from a single sample in a study of T cells in Graves' hyperthyroidism and ophthalmopathy. Each CDR3 protein is one row after TCRdb ran MiXCR on the multiplex PCR reads. This sample has hundreds of thousands of distinct CDR3 sequences, with roughly 45% found just once. The sample consisted of peripheral blood or thyroid tissue (not recorded which). These receptors all stem from an adult man with Graves' disease, either hyperthyroidism or ophthalmopathy (not recorded which). Each CDR3 is given with its conserved first and last residue. Fields, in order: clone size, V gene, J gene, D gene, CDR3 protein, CDR3 DNA. A D gene is named only where the DNA matches it firmly. Clone size, where shown, is once, few, many, or a class for clones that have expanded.

.	TRBV14	TRBJ2-5	TRBD2	CASSQDWASGREQETQYF	TGTGCCAGCAGCCAAGATTGGGCTAGCGGGAGGGAACAAGAGACCCAGTACTTC
many	TRBV2	TRBJ2-2	.	CASTIITGELFF	TGTGCCAGCACTATAATAACCGGGGAGCTGTTTTTT
few	TRBV5-1	TRBJ2-5	TRBD1	CASSDGQAEQETQYF	TGCGCCAGCAGCGACGGACAGGCAGAACAAGAGACCCAGTACTTC
many	TRBV29-1	TRBJ2-6	.	CSVWGHSSGANVLTF	TGCAGCGTTTGGGGGCACAGCTCTGGGGCCAACGTCCTGACTTTC
.	TRBV29-1	TRBJ2-7	TRBD1	CSLSGTGPYEQYF	TGCAGCTTAAGCGGGACAGGGCCCTACGAGCAGTACTTC
.	TRBV20-1	TRBJ1-5	.	CSASAGKLNQPQHF	TGCAGTGCTAGTGCAGGGAAGCTCAATCAGCCCCAGCATTTT
.	TRBV10-3	TRBJ2-7	TRBD2	CAISPGLAVSEQYF	TGTGCCATCAGCCCGGGTCTAGCGGTAAGCGAGCAGTACTTC
many	TRBV10-3	TRBJ1-2	TRBD1	CAISDYLRDRGNYGYTF	TGTGCCATCAGTGACTACCTCCGGGACAGGGGGAACTATGGCTACACCTTC
.	TRBV9	TRBJ1-6	TRBD1	CASSTTPGQDLSPLHF	TGTGCCAGCAGCACTACACCGGGACAGGACCTATCACCCCTCCACTTT
.	TRBV7-9	TRBJ1-2	.	CASSYPGEGYTF	TGTGCCAGCAGCTATCCAGGGGAAGGCTACACCTTC
.	TRBV29-1	TRBJ1-2	.	CSVLTGTYGYTF	TGCAGCGTTCTTACAGGGACGTATGGCTACACCTTC
.	TRBV10-3	TRBJ2-5	.	CARGAGFQETQYF	TGTGCGCGCGGGGCGGGATTTCAGGAGACCCAGTACTTC
.	TRBV6-6	TRBJ1-4	.	CASSDGQGEKLFF	TGTGCCAGCAGTGATGGCCAGGGCGAAAAACTGTTTTTT
.	TRBV7-4	TRBJ2-7	.	CASSLAGGLEFYEQYF	TGTGCCAGCAGCTTAGCGGGGGGCCTAGAATTCTACGAGCAGTACTTC
many	TRBV6-5	TRBJ1-1	.	CASSRQGTNTEAFF	TGTGCCAGCAGTCGCCAGGGGACCAACACTGAAGCTTTCTTT
.	TRBV11-3	TRBJ1-1	.	CASSLTPGSEAFF	TGTGCCAGCAGCTTAACCCCAGGAAGTGAAGCTTTCTTT
many	TRBV5-1	TRBJ1-2	.	CASSLEGRSNYGYTF	TGCGCCAGCAGCTTGGAGGGCAGATCTAACTATGGCTACACCTTC
.	TRBV29-1	TRBJ1-1	.	CSVGMGEIFF	TGCAGCGTTGGCATGGGGGAAATCTTCTTT
.	TRBV10-3	TRBJ1-1	TRBD1	CAIRGDRVDTEAFF	TGTGCCATCAGGGGGGACAGGGTGGACACTGAAGCTTTCTTT
.	TRBV6-1	TRBJ2-6	.	CASSEGWGSGANVLTF	TGTGCCAGCAGTGAGGGTTGGGGCTCTGGGGCCAACGTCCTGACTTTC
few	TRBV11-1	TRBJ1-2	.	CASRLRDGPAYTF	TGTGCCAGCAGACTGCGGGACGGACCGGCCTACACCTTC
many	TRBV12-3/TRBV12-4	TRBJ1-4	TRBD1	CASSSEQGEKLFF	TGTGCCAGCAGTTCAGAACAGGGGGAAAAACTGTTTTTT
many	TRBV7-2	TRBJ1-6	.	CASSSINGSPLHF	TGTGCCAGCAGCTCCATCAACGGATCACCCCTCCACTTT
.	TRBV19	TRBJ1-1	TRBD1	CASSTLDRPIEAFF	TGTGCCAGTAGCACCTTGGACAGGCCGATTGAAGCTTTCTTT
.	TRBV7-8	TRBJ1-5	.	CASSLLEGAGNQPQHF	TGTGCCAGCAGCTTGTTGGAAGGGGCAGGGAATCAGCCCCAGCATTTT
.	TRBV19	TRBJ1-6	TRBD1	CACADRVNSPLHF	TGTGCCTGCGCGGACAGGGTAAATTCACCCCTCCACTTT
many	TRBV7-9	TRBJ1-5	.	CASSLEGFGNQPQHF	TGTGCCAGCAGCTTAGAAGGGTTTGGCAATCAGCCCCAGCATTTT
many	TRBV19	TRBJ1-5	TRBD1	CATGESNQPQHF	TGTGCGACAGGGGAAAGCAATCAGCCCCAGCATTTT
.	TRBV25-1	TRBJ1-1	TRBD1	CASSAQGEALF	TGTGCCAGCAGTGCCCAGGGGGAGGCTCTCTTT
.	TRBV15	TRBJ1-2	.	CATSRTAGADLGYTF	TGTGCCACCAGCAGGACAGCGGGGGCGGACTTAGGCTACACCTTC
many	TRBV20-1	TRBJ1-6	TRBD1	CSATQGAGSPLHF	TGCAGTGCTACGCAGGGGGCTGGTTCACCCCTCCACTTT
.	TRBV25-1	TRBJ1-2	.	CTSRDGKSGYTF	TGTACCAGCAGAGATGGGAAAAGTGGCTACACCTTC
few	TRBV7-2	TRBJ1-1	.	CASSKWQGSTTEAFF	TGTGCCAGCAGCAAATGGCAGGGGTCCACCACTGAAGCTTTCTTT
.	TRBV10-2	TRBJ1-1	.	CASRKESWENTEAFF	TGCGCCAGCAGGAAGGAGAGCTGGGAGAACACTGAAGCTTTCTTT
many	TRBV29-1	TRBJ1-6	.	CSVRGSGNSPLHF	TGCAGCGTCAGGGGTTCGGGGAATTCACCCCTCCACTTT
few	TRBV27	TRBJ1-6	TRBD1	CASGQGAGSPLHF	TGTGCCAGCGGACAGGGTGCGGGATCACCCCTCCACTTT
.	TRBV10-3	TRBJ2-7	.	CASSPLDGSYEQYF	TGTGCCAGCTCACCCCTCGACGGCTCCTACGAGCAGTACTTC
.	TRBV7-2	TRBJ2-6	.	CASSLERQGNTEAF	TGTGCCAGCAGCTTAGAGCGGCAGGGGAACACTGAAGCTTTC
few	TRBV2	TRBJ1-6	TRBD1	CASSFGGTGGRGPLHF	TGTGCCAGCAGTTTCGGTGGGACAGGGGGACGGGGACCCCTCCACTTT
.	TRBV11-2	TRBJ2-7	.	CASSSAPGPTTYEQYF	TGTGCCAGCAGTTCCGCGCCGGGACCGACAACCTACGAGCAGTACTTC
few	TRBV24-1	TRBJ1-2	.	CASSLTGTGNYGYTF	TGTGCCAGCAGTCTGACCGGGACGGGTAACTATGGCTACACCTTC
few	TRBV25-1	TRBJ2-7	TRBD2	CASSYTSGSSYEQYF	TGTGCCAGCAGTTACACTAGCGGGAGTAGTTACGAGCAGTACTTC
.	TRBV5-1	TRBJ1-1	.	CASSLAPGATVDTEAFF	TGCGCCAGCAGCTTGGCCCCGGGGGCAACGGTTGACACTGAAGCTTTCTTT
.	TRBV7-2	TRBJ1-4	.	CASSPNRVEKLFF	TGCGCCAGCAGCCCGAACAGGGTGGAAAAACTGTTTTTT
.	TRBV5-1	TRBJ1-6	.	CASSLLGTTYNSPLHF	TGTGCCAGCAGCTTGCTTGGGACAACCTATAATTCACCCCTCCACTTT
.	TRBV2	TRBJ1-5	TRBD1	CASSELGTGSQPQHF	TGTGCCAGCAGTGAATTGGGGACAGGGAGTCAGCCCCAGCATTTT
many	TRBV29-1	TRBJ2-6	.	CSVRGLGANVLTF	TGCAGCGTCCGGGGGCTTGGGGCCAACGTCCTGACTTTC
many	TRBV19	TRBJ1-5	.	CASSLQGSQPQHF	TGTGCCAGTAGTCTACAGGGTAGCCAGCCCCAGCATTTT
.	TRBV7-3	TRBJ2-5	.	CASSRTYSQETQYF	TGTGCCAGCAGTCGCACCTACTCCCAAGAGACCCAGTACTTC
.	TRBV10-3	TRBJ2-7	TRBD2	CASTRGDRHEQYF	TGTGCCAGCACGCGGGGGGATCGGCACGAGCAGTACTTC
many	TRBV25-1	TRBJ1-4	.	CASSEYKGINEKLFF	TGTGCCAGCAGTGAATATAAAGGGATTAATGAAAAACTGTTTTTT
many	TRBV7-2	TRBJ2-7	.	CASSLGEQGTYEQYF	TGTGCCAGCAGCTTAGGGGAACAGGGCACCTACGAGCAGTACTTC
.	TRBV29-1	TRBJ1-3	.	CSVAPRDTF	TGCAGCGTTGCGCCTCGGGACACCTTC